The entry below describes one T cell receptor beta chain. What it binds is unknown. The data stem from a study of T cell responses to AZD1222 COVID-19 vaccine. General study findings and limits: In all cases, repertoires were sampled only after the peak T cell response. Nearly half of spike-specific TCRs reportedly target variant regions that are unmutated in the B.1.351 and B.1.1.7 variants. Increased Spike-specific TCR breadth and depth were observed after two AZD1222 doses. Clonal diversity may have been underestimated in mostly white British donors.

The assay was immunoSEQ multiplex PCR, and TCRdb's table has in-frame clones only and misses some. The sample gives approximately 100,000 clones, around 90% of which show up once; around 13% is in the top ten. Germline CDR1 and CDR2: MDHEN and SYDVKM. This CDR3 region has 11 residues. Trimming took 3 bases from V and 7 from J, leaving 5 bases between them. The receptor was isolated from an adult in good health. The material sequenced was peripheral blood, taken on day 0 of MenACWY control vaccination. The V gene is TRBV28, the J gene TRBJ2-3, with no clear D. CDR3 region: CASSFLNTQYF. DNA of the CDR3: TGTGCCAGCAGTTTTTTAAATACGCAGTATTTT.